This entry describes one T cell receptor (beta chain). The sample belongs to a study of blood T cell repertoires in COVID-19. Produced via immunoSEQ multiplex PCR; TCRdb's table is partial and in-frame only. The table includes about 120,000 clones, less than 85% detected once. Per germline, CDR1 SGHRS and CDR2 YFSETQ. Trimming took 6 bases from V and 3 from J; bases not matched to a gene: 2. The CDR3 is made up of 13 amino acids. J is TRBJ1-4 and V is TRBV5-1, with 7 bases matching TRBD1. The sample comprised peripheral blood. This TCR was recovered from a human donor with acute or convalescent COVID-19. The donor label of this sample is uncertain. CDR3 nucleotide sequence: TGCGCCAGCACACAGGGGCCTAATGAAAAACTGTTTTTT. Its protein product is CASTQGPNEKLFF.